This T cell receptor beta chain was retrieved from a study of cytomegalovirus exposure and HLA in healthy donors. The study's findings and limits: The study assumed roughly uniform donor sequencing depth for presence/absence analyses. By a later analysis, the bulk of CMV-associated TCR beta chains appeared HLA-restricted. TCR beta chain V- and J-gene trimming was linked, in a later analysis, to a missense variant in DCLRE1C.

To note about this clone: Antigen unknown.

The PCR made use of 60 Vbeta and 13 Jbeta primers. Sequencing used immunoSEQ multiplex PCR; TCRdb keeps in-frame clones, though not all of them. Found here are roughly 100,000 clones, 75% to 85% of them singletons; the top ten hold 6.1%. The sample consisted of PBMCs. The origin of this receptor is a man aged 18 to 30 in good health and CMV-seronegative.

The CDR3 region is CASRTWREEDNEQFF. The CDR3 coding sequence is TGTGCCAGCAGGACATGGCGGGAGGAGGACAATGAGCAGTTCTTC. The rearrangement links TRBV6-5 to TRBJ2-1, with 8 positions matching TRBD2. The CDR3 length is 15 residues. The germline V gene encodes CDR1 MNHEY and CDR2 SVGAGI. Trimming removed 6 bases from V and 5 bases from J; junction bases left unmatched: 9.